What follows is one TCR beta chain and its context. Its antigen is currently unknown. This sample is drawn from a study of T cell responses to AZD1222 COVID-19 vaccine. Study-level results: Donors, mostly white British, included more females; clonal diversity was possibly underestimated.

Germline V gives CDR1 SEHNR, CDR2 FQNEAQ (reference sequence). V lost 1 base to trimming and J lost 6 bases; unmatched junction nucleotides: 12. The CDR3 totals 16 residues. Data came from immunoSEQ multiplex PCR; TCRdb stores just in-frame clones and leaves some out. This sample yields some 100,000 clones, of which 70% to 90% are seen a single time; 15% to 20% belongs to the top ten. The sample consisted of peripheral blood, taken 28 days after the second AZD1222 dose. The clonotype originates from an adult who received the AZD1222 COVID-19 vaccine. The chain is built from TRBV7-9 and TRBJ2-7; TRBD1 aligns across 7 bases. CDR3 amino acids: CASSLDEGAGIGEQYF. The CDR3 bases are TGTGCCAGCAGCTTAGACGAGGGGGCCGGTATAGGCGAGCAGTACTTC. The complete variable domain, with remaining parts taken from reference TRBV7-9 and TRBJ2-7, reads DTGVSQNPRHKITKRGQNVTFRCDPISEHNRLYWYRQTLGQGPEFLTYFQNEAQLEKSRLLSDRFSAERPKGSFSTLEIQRTEQGDSAMYLCASSLDEGAGIGEQYFGPGTRLTVT.